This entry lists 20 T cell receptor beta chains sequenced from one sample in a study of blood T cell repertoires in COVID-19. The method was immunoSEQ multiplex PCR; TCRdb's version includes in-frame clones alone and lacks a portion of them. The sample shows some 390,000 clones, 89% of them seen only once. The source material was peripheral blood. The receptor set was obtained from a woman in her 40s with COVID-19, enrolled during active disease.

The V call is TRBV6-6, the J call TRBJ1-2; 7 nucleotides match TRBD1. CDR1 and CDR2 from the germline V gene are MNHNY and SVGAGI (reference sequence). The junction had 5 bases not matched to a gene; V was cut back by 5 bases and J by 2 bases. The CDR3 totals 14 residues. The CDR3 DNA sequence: TGTGCCAGCAGTCTTACGACAGGGAACTATGGCTACACCTTC. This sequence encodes CASSLTTGNYGYTF.

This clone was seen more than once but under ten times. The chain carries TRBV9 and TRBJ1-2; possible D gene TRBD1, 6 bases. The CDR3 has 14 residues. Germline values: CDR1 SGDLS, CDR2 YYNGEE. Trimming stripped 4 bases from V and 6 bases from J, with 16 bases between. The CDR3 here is CASSPGVGSDGYTF. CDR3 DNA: TGTGCCAGCAGCCCAGGGGTAGGGTCCGATGGCTACACCTTC. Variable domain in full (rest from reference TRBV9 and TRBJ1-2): DSGVTQTPKHLITATGQRVTLRCSPRSGDLSVYWYQQSLDQGLQFLIQYYNGEERAKGNILERFSAQQFPDLHSELNLSSLELGDSALYFCASSPGVGSDGYTFGSGTRLTVV.

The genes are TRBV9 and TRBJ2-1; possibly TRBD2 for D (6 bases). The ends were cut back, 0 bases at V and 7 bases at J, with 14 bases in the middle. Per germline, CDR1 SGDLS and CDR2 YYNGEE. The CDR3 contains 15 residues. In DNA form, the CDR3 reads TGTGCCAGCAGCGTAGTACGGGAGAGCCGGAATGAGCAGTTCTTC. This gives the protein CASSVVRESRNEQFF.

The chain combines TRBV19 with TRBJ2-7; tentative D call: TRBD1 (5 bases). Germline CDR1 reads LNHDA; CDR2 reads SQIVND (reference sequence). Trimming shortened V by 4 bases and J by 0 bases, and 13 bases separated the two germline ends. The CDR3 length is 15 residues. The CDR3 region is CASSTGRQISYEQYF. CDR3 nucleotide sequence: TGTGCCAGTAGTACGGGCCGACAGATCTCCTACGAGCAGTACTTC.

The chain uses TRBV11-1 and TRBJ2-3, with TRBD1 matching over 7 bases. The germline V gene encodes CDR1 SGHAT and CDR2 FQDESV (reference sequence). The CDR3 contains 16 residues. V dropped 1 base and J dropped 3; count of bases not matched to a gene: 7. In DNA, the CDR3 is TGTGCCAGCAGCTTAGGTACAGGGGTTGAGACAGATACGCAGTATTTT. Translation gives CASSLGTGVETDTQYF. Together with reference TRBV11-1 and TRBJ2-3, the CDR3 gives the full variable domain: EAEVAQSPRYKITEKSQAVAFWCDPISGHATLYWYRQILGQGPELLVQFQDESVVDDSQLPKDRFSAERLKGVDSTLKIQPAELGDSAMYLCASSLGTGVETDTQYFGPGTRLTVL.

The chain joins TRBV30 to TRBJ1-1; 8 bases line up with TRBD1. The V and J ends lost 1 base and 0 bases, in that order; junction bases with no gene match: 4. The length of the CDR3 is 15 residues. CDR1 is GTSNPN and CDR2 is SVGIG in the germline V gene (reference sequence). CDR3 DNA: TGTGCCTGGAGTGACGGACAGGGACTGAACACTGAAGCTTTCTTT. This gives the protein CAWSDGQGLNTEAFF.

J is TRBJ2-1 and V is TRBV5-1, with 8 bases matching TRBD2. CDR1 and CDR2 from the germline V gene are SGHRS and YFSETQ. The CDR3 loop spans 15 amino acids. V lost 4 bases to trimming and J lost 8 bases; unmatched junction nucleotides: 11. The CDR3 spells CASSKLAVKDDEQFF. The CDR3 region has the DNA TGCGCCAGCAGCAAACTAGCGGTAAAGGACGATGAGCAGTTCTTC.

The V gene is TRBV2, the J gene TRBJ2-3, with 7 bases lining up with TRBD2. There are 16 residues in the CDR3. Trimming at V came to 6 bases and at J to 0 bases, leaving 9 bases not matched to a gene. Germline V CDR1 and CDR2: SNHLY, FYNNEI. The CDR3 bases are TGTGCCAGCAGCCGACTAGGGCGGGGGAGCACAGATACGCAGTATTTT. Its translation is CASSRLGRGSTDTQYF.

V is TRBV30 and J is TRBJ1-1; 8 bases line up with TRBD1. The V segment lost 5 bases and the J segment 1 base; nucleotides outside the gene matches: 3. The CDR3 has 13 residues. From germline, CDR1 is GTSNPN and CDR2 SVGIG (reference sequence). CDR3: CAWAGTGNTEAFF. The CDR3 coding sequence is TGTGCCTGGGCCGGGACAGGGAACACTGAAGCTTTCTTT.

CDR3 sequence: CASSLSAGTGDNTIYF. Written as DNA, the CDR3 is TGTGCCAGCAGTTTATCGGCCGGGACAGGGGACAACACCATATATTTT. The V and J genes are TRBV27 and TRBJ1-3; 10 bases line up with TRBD1. V gave up 0 bases and J gave up 7 bases; unmatched junction bases: 6. This CDR3 comprises 16 residues. Germline V gene lookup returns CDR1 MNHEY and CDR2 SMNVEV (reference sequence).

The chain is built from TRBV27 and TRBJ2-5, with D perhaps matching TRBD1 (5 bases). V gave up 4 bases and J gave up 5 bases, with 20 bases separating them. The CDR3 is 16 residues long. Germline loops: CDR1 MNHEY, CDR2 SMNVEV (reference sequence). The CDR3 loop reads CASSSLPGLQVETQYF. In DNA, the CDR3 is TGTGCCAGCAGTTCCCTCCCAGGGTTGCAGGTGGAGACCCAGTACTTC.

As DNA, the CDR3 is TGTGCCTGGACAGATAATAATTCACCCCTCCACTTT. Residues: CAWTDNNSPLHF. The chain is built from TRBV30 and TRBJ1-6, with D unclear. The V end lost 4 bases, the J end lost 5 bases, and 6 bases lay between the germline ends. The germline V gene has CDR1 GTSNPN and CDR2 SVGIG (reference sequence). The CDR3 is 12 amino acids.

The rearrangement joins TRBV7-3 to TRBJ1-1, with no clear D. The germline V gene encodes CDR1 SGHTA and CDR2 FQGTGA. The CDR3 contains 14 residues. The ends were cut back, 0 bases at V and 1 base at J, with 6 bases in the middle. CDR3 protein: CASSLTYGNTEAFF. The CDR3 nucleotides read TGTGCCAGCAGCTTAACGTACGGGAACACTGAAGCTTTCTTT.

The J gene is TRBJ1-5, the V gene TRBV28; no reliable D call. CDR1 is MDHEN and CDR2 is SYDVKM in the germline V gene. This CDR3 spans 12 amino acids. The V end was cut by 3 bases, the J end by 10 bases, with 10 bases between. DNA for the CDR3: TGTGCCAGCAGTTTTTGGGCTAATCCCCAGCATTTT. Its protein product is CASSFWANPQHF.

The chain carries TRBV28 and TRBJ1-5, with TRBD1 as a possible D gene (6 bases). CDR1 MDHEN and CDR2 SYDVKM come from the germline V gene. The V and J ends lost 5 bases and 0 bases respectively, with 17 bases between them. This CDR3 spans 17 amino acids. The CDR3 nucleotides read TGTGCCAGCAGTCTCCTGACAGGCCTCCCTAGCAATCAGCCCCAGCATTTT. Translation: CASSLLTGLPSNQPQHF. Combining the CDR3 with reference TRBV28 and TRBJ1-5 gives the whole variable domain DVKVTQSSRYLVKRTGEKVFLECVQDMDHENMFWYRQDPGLGLRLIYFSYDVKMKEKGDIPEGYSVSREKKERFSLILESASTNQTSMYLCASSLLTGLPSNQPQHFGDGTRLSIL.

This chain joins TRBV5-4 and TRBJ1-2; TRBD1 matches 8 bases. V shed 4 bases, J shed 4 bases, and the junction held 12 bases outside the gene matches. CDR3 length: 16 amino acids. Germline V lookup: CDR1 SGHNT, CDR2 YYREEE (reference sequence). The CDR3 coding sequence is TGTGCCAGCAGCCGGACGGTTGACAGGGGTTCCTATGGCTACACCTTC. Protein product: CASSRTVDRGSYGYTF.

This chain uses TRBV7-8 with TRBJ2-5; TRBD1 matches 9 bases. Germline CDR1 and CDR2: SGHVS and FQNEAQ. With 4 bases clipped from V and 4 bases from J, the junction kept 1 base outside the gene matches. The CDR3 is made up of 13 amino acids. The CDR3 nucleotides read TGTGCCAGCAGCTGGGGACAGGGAGAGACCCAGTACTTC. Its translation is CASSWGQGETQYF.

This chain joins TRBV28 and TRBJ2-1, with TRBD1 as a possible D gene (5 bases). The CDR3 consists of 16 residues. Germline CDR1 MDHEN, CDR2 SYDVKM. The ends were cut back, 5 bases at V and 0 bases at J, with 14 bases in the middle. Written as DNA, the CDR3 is TGTGCCAGCAGTAATGAAGGGGCCCTCTCCTACAATGAGCAGTTCTTC. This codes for CASSNEGALSYNEQFF.

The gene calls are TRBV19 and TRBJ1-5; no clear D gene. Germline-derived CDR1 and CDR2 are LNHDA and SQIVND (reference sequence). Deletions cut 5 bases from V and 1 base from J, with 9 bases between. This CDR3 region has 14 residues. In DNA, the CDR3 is TGTGCCAGTAGTTTTGGTCAGAGCAATCAGCCCCAGCATTTT. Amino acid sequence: CASSFGQSNQPQHF.

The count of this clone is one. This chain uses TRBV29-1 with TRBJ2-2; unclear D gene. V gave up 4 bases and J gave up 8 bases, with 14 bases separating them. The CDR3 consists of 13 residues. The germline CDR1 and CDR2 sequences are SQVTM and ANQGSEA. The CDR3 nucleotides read TGCAGCGTTGGAGAGGCCAGGTCTGGGGAGCTGTTTTTT. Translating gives CSVGEARSGELFF.